These 25 T cell receptor beta chains were all obtained from the same sample, sequenced in a study of cytomegalovirus exposure and HLA in healthy donors. The data were produced by immunoSEQ multiplex PCR, yet TCRdb's version contains in-frame clones alone and is incomplete. The table lists more than 100,000 clones, more than 75% of them singletons. Sequenced material: PBMCs. Every receptor here comes from a woman aged 18-29 years in good health and CMV-seropositive.

This chain connects TRBV20-1 to TRBJ2-7, with 7 positions matching TRBD1. The CDR3 is 11 amino acids. Germline CDR1 is DFQATT and CDR2 is SNEGSKA (reference sequence). The V segment lost 4 bases and the J segment 6 bases; nucleotides outside the gene matches: 3. The CDR3 here is CSAMTGFEQYF. CDR3 DNA: TGCAGTGCTATGACAGGGTTCGAGCAGTACTTC.

The rearrangement uses TRBV27 and TRBJ1-1, with 9 bases identical to TRBD1. With 4 bases clipped from V and 3 bases from J, the junction kept 6 bases outside the gene matches. Germline CDR1 is MNHEY and CDR2 is SMNVEV (reference sequence). This CDR3 has 15 amino acids. CDR3 sequence reads: CASSSLQGADTEAFF. The CDR3 nucleotides read TGTGCCAGCAGTTCCCTACAGGGGGCGGACACTGAAGCTTTCTTT.

The V call is TRBV7-9, the J call TRBJ1-1; 7 nucleotides match TRBD1. This CDR3 has 13 residues. Trimming cost V 5 bases and J 12 bases; bases outside gene matches: 12. Per the germline V gene, CDR1 is SEHNR and CDR2 is FQNEAQ (reference sequence). In nucleotides, the CDR3 is TGTGCCAGCAGCCCGAGGGACAGCCCTGGGTCTTTCTTT. It translates to CASSPRDSPGSFF.

This rearrangement joins TRBV19 to TRBJ1-2; possibly TRBD1 for D (6 bases). V lost 5 bases, J lost 4 bases, and 14 bases lay in between. The length of the CDR3 is 14 residues. The V gene's germline CDR1 is LNHDA and CDR2 SQIVND (reference sequence). The CDR3 DNA sequence: TGTGCCAGTAGTGGTACAGGGTCGGGCTATGGCTACACCTTC. As protein: CASSGTGSGYGYTF.

CDR3 in DNA: TGTGCCAGCAGCCGCGGGAGAAGATCCCTCGAGCAGTACTTC. It codes for CASSRGRRSLEQYF. The chain carries TRBV6-6 and TRBJ2-7, with TRBD2 identical over 7 bases. CDR1 and CDR2 from the germline V gene are MNHNY and SVGAGI (reference sequence). The CDR3 has 14 residues. V was pared by 6 bases and J by 6 bases, with 11 bases of the junction left unmatched.

This chain links TRBV30 with TRBJ1-3; TRBD1 matches at 8 bases. The CDR3 totals 16 residues. CDR1 is GTSNPN, CDR2 SVGIG, per germline (reference sequence). J gave up 2 bases and V 0 bases, and 6 bases lay outside the gene matches. CDR3 region: CAWSVLEQGAGNTIYF. In DNA form, the CDR3 reads TGTGCCTGGAGTGTACTTGAACAGGGGGCTGGAAACACCATATATTTT.

This clone was seen only once. The chain joins TRBV30 to TRBJ2-1; D might be TRBD2 (5 bases). The CDR3 loop spans 12 amino acids. The germline V and J ends were trimmed by 3 bases and 10 bases, with 13 bases remaining between them. Germline CDR1 is GTSNPN and CDR2 is SVGIG (reference sequence). CDR3 nucleotide sequence: TGTGCCTGGAGCCAAGGACTGTACGAGCAGTTCTTC. Its translation is CAWSQGLYEQFF.

V and J are TRBV9 and TRBJ1-6; D call uncertain. Germline values: CDR1 SGDLS, CDR2 YYNGEE. The CDR3 covers 15 residues. Trimming shortened V by 0 bases and J by 5 bases, and 9 bases separated the two germline ends. CDR3 sequence reads: CASSVGRADNSPLHF. CDR3 in DNA: TGTGCCAGCAGCGTAGGGAGAGCGGATAATTCACCCCTCCACTTT.

The chain is built from TRBV29-1 and TRBJ2-7, with 9 positions matching TRBD2. Trimming cost V 6 bases and J 3 bases; bases outside gene matches: 9. This CDR3 has 14 amino acids. The germline CDR1 and CDR2 sequences are SQVTM and ANQGSEA. The CDR3 region has the DNA TGCAGCGTATCAAGCGGGGGGCCGCGCTACGAGCAGTACTTC. This codes for CSVSSGGPRYEQYF.

There are a few counts of this clone. This rearrangement joins TRBV5-6 to TRBJ2-7; 8 nucleotides agree with TRBD1. This CDR3 spans 13 amino acids. In germline, CDR1 is SGHDT, CDR2 YYEEEE. V shed 1 base, J shed 6 bases, and the junction held 3 bases outside the gene matches. CDR3 protein: CASSLFTGGEQYF. The CDR3 DNA follows: TGTGCCAGCAGCTTGTTTACAGGGGGCGAGCAGTACTTC.

This clone appeared a few times. The V call is TRBV18, the J call TRBJ1-2; 7 nucleotides align to TRBD1. V lost 1 base and J lost 0; bases outside the gene matches: 5. Germline assignment: CDR1 KGHSH and CDR2 LQKENI. This CDR3 is built from 16 residues. CDR3 protein: CASSPQGAPANYGYTF. DNA for the CDR3: TGTGCCAGCTCACCACAGGGGGCCCCAGCTAACTATGGCTACACCTTC. Full variable domain (rest looked up from reference TRBV18 and TRBJ1-2): NAGVMQNPRHLVRRRGQEARLRCSPMKGHSHVYWYRQLPEEGLKFMVYLQKENIIDESGMPKERFSAEFPKEGPSILRIQQVVRGDSAAYFCASSPQGAPANYGYTFGSGTRLTVV.

V gene TRBV28 combines with J gene TRBJ2-7; 10 nucleotides align to TRBD1. CDR1 MDHEN and CDR2 SYDVKM come from the germline V gene. There are 15 residues in the CDR3. Trimming at V came to 3 bases and at J to 3 bases, leaving 5 bases not matched to a gene. The CDR3 is CASSFSGTGVYEQYF. CDR3 bases: TGTGCCAGCAGTTTCTCCGGGACAGGGGTCTACGAGCAGTACTTC.

This chain connects TRBV19 to TRBJ1-5; possible D gene TRBD1, 5 bases. Germline values: CDR1 LNHDA, CDR2 SQIVND (reference sequence). The CDR3 loop spans 13 amino acids. Trimming stripped 3 bases from V and 4 bases from J, with 7 bases between. This chain's CDR3 is CASSMTANQPQHF. As DNA, the CDR3 is TGTGCCAGTAGTATGACAGCTAATCAGCCCCAGCATTTT.

The rearrangement joins TRBV7-6 to TRBJ1-2; D might be TRBD1 (5 bases). The CDR3 loop spans 13 amino acids. Trimming removed 5 bases at V and 5 bases at J, with 12 bases between. The germline CDR1 and CDR2 sequences are SGHVS and FNYEAQ. In nucleotides, the CDR3 is TGTGCCAGCAGCGCCGGGACTCTGTATGGCTACACCTTC. This sequence encodes CASSAGTLYGYTF.

The chain has TRBV27 and TRBJ1-1; the D gene is possibly TRBD1 (6 bases). The V end lost 4 bases, the J end lost 1 base, and 13 bases lay between the germline ends. Germline V CDR1 and CDR2: MNHEY, SMNVEV (reference sequence). The CDR3 has 15 amino acids. The CDR3 DNA reads TGTGCCAGCAGTTCCCCCGGACAGCCGAACACTGAAGCTTTCTTT. Translated: CASSSPGQPNTEAFF.

The V gene is TRBV19, the J gene TRBJ1-5; 9 nucleotides align to TRBD1. The CDR3 length is 16 residues. The V gene end was trimmed by 1 base and the J gene end by 5 bases; junction bases not matched to a gene: 6. Germline CDR1 reads LNHDA; CDR2 reads SQIVND (reference sequence). CDR3 sequence (DNA): TGTGCCAGTAGTATAGCGGGGACAGGGTCGTATCAGCCCCAGCATTTT. Encoded protein: CASSIAGTGSYQPQHF.

The chain links TRBV9 to TRBJ2-1; 7 nucleotides line up with TRBD1. J lost 6 bases, V lost 3 bases, and 12 bases had no gene match. The germline CDR1 and CDR2 sequences are SGDLS and YYNGEE. This CDR3 spans 16 amino acids. CDR3 DNA sequence: TGTGCCAGCAGCGCTACACCGGGACAGTTAGGCAATGAGCAGTTCTTC. Its translation is CASSATPGQLGNEQFF.

The chain is built from TRBV2 and TRBJ1-1; D not certain. The germline V and J ends were trimmed by 6 bases and 5 bases, with 7 bases remaining between them. The CDR3 is 11 amino acids. The germline V gene has CDR1 SNHLY and CDR2 FYNNEI. The CDR3 sequence: CASRRRTEAFF. Here the CDR3 DNA reads TGTGCCAGCAGGCGGCGAACTGAAGCTTTCTTT.

The V and J genes are TRBV9 and TRBJ2-2; TRBD1 is a possible D gene (6 bases). This CDR3 has 15 residues. CDR1 is SGDLS and CDR2 is YYNGEE in the germline V gene. With 1 base removed from V and 4 bases from J, the gap between germline ends came to 11 bases. This CDR3 reads CASSVQGYTTGELFF. CDR3 DNA: TGTGCCAGCAGCGTACAGGGGTACACCACCGGGGAGCTGTTTTTT.

The genes are TRBV7-9 and TRBJ2-3; D is ambiguous. The germline CDR1 and CDR2 sequences are SEHNR and FQNEAQ (reference sequence). The CDR3 runs 11 residues. Trimming shortened V by 6 bases and J by 2 bases, and 3 bases separated the two germline ends. The CDR3 region has the DNA TGTGCCAGCAGGTACACAGATACGCAGTATTTT. The encoded protein is CASRYTDTQYF.

This clone was found a few times. The V call is TRBV29-1, the J call TRBJ1-5; perhaps TRBD1 as D (5 bases). Per germline, CDR1 SQVTM and CDR2 ANQGSEA. V lost 4 bases, J lost 0 bases, and 7 bases lay in between. The CDR3 consists of 13 residues. The CDR3 DNA follows: TGCAGCGTTGGCGACAGTAGCAATCAGCCCCAGCATTTT. It encodes CSVGDSSNQPQHF.

This sequence joins TRBV6-5 and TRBJ1-5; TRBD1 matches at 9 bases. After removal of 4 bases from V and 6 bases from J, the junction contained 10 bases not matched to a gene. CDR1 and CDR2 (germline): MNHEY, SVGAGI. The CDR3 length is 16 residues. CDR3 region: CASSSTGQGRGQPQHF. CDR3 bases: TGTGCCAGCAGTTCCACGGGACAGGGAAGAGGTCAGCCCCAGCATTTT.

The chain carries TRBV6-1 and TRBJ1-3; D ambiguous. Germline V gene sequence: CDR1 MNHNS, CDR2 SASEGT. V lost 3 bases and J 3 bases, leaving 12 bases between the germline ends. There are 15 residues in the CDR3. CDR3 amino acids: CASSDAGSSGNTIYF. The CDR3, as DNA: TGTGCCAGCAGTGATGCGGGGTCAAGTGGAAACACCATATATTTT.

With respect to this clone: Other DNA sequences in the sample encode the same CDR3. This chain uses TRBV11-2 with TRBJ1-1; the D gene is possibly TRBD1 (5 bases). The CDR3 consists of 14 residues. The V end was cut by 3 bases, the J end by 0 bases, with 8 bases between. Per germline, CDR1 SGHAT and CDR2 FQNNGV. The CDR3 nucleotides read TGTGCCAGCAGCTTGCGGGGGTTGAACACTGAAGCTTTCTTT. Translated, it gives CASSLRGLNTEAFF.

The chain combines TRBV18 with TRBJ2-5, with 11 nucleotides matching TRBD1. V lost 0 bases and J lost 2; bases outside the gene matches: 14. The CDR3 contains 20 residues. The germline CDR1 and CDR2 sequences are KGHSH and LQKENI. The DNA for the CDR3 is TGTGCCAGCTCACCACCTGGGACAGGGGGATTTCTAGCGGCGCAAGAGACCCAGTACTTC. Protein product: CASSPPGTGGFLAAQETQYF.